This TCR beta chain emerged from a study of blood T cell repertoires in COVID-19. In the study overall: Researchers got acute and convalescent COVID-19 samples from the United States, Italy and Spain. PBMCs, B-cell-depleted T cells, or T cells were the source of the cDNA or gDNA that made up the material.

Produced via immunoSEQ multiplex PCR; TCRdb's table is partial and in-frame only. The sample contains fewer than 400,000 clones, about 83% of which appear only once. Germline CDR1 SGHTA, CDR2 FQGNSA. With 0 bases clipped from V and 0 bases from J, the junction kept 5 bases outside the gene matches. The CDR3 contains 18 residues. V and J are TRBV7-2 and TRBJ2-1; TRBD2 matches 10 bases. The sequence came from a young man with active or convalescent COVID-19. The specimen was peripheral blood. The CDR3 is CASSLASGGPSSYNEQFF. DNA for the CDR3: TGTGCCAGCAGCTTAGCTAGCGGGGGGCCCTCCTCCTACAATGAGCAGTTCTTC.